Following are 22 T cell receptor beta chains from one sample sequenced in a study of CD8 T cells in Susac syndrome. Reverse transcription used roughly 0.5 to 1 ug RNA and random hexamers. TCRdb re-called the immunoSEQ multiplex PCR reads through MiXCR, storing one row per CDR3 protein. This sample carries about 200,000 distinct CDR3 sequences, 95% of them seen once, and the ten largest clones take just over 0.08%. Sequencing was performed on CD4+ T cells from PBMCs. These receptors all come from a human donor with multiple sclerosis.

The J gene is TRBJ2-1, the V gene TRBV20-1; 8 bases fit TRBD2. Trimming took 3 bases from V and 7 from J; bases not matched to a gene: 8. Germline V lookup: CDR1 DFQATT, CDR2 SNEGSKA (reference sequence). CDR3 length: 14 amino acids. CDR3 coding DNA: TGCAGTGCTAGCGCTAGCGGGCAAACTAATGAGCAGTTCTTC. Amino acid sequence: CSASASGQTNEQFF.

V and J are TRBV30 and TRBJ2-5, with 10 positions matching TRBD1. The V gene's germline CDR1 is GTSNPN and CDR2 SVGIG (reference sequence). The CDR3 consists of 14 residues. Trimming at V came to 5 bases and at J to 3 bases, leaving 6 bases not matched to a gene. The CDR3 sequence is CAWCRGTGEETQYF. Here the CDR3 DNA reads TGTGCCTGGTGTCGAGGGACAGGGGAAGAGACCCAGTACTTC.

CDR3 amino acids: CASSRQVGSQPQHF. The CDR3 DNA sequence: TGTGCCAGCAGTCGACAGGTAGGGAGTCAGCCCCAGCATTTT. V is TRBV12-3 or TRBV12-4 and J is TRBJ1-5, with D perhaps matching TRBD1 (6 bases). V shed 5 bases and J shed 6 bases, with 14 bases lying between them. CDR3 length equals 14 residues.

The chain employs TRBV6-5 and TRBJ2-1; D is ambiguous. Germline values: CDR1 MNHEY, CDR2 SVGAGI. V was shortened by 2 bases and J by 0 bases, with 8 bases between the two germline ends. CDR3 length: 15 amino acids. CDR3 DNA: TGTGCCAGCAGTTACAAACAGAACTCCTACAATGAGCAGTTCTTC. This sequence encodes CASSYKQNSYNEQFF.

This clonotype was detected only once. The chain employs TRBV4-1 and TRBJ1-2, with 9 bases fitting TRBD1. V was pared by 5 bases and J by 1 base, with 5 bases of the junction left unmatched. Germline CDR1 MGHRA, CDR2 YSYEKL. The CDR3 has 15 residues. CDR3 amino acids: CASSARTGDNYGYTF. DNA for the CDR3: TGCGCCAGCAGCGCTCGGACAGGGGATAACTATGGCTACACCTTC.

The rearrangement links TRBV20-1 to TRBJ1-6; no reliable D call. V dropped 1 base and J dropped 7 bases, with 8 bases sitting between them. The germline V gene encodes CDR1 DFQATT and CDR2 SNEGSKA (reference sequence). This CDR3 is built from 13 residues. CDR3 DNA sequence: TGCAGTGCTAGAGTTGAAGGCAATTCACCCCTCCACTTT. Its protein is CSARVEGNSPLHF.

The CDR3 here is CASSKNQGFNQPQHF. In DNA, the CDR3 is TGTGCCAGCAGCAAGAACCAGGGGTTCAATCAGCCCCAGCATTTT. This chain joins TRBV7-8 and TRBJ1-5, with D perhaps matching TRBD1 (6 bases). This CDR3 spans 15 amino acids. Germline CDR1 is SGHVS and CDR2 is FQNEAQ. Trimming removed 5 bases from V and 3 bases from J, with 14 bases in between.

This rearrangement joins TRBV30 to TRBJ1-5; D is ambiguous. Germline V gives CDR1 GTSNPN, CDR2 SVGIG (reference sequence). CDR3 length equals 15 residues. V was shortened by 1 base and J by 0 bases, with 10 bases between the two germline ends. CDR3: CAWSAPPYSNQPQHF. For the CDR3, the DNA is TGTGCCTGGAGTGCCCCACCTTATAGCAATCAGCCCCAGCATTTT.

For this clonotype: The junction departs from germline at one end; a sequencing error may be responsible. Written as DNA, the CDR3 is TGTGCCTGGAGTATTAGGAACGCTGAAGCTTTCTTT. Its translation: CAWSIRNAEAFF. The chain links TRBV30 to TRBJ1-1; D not resolved. Germline V gene lookup returns CDR1 GTSNPN and CDR2 SVGIG (reference sequence). CDR3 size: 12 residues.

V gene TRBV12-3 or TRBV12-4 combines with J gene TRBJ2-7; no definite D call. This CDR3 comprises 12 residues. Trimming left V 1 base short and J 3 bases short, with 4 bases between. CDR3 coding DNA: TGTGCCAGCAGTTTAGTGCTCTACGAGCAGTACTTC. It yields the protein CASSLVLYEQYF.

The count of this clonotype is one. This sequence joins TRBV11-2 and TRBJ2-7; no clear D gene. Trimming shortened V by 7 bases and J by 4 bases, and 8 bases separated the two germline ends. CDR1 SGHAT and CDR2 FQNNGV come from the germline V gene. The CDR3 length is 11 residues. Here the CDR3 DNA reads TGTGCCAGCACTTCCTATTACGAGCAGTACTTC. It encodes CASTSYYEQYF.

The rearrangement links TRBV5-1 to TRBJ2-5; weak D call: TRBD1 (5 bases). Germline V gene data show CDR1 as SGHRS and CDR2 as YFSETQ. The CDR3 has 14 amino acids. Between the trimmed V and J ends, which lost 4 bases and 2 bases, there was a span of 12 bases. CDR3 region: CASSLQGGQETQYF. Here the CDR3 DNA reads TGCGCCAGCAGCCTTCAGGGTGGACAAGAGACCCAGTACTTC. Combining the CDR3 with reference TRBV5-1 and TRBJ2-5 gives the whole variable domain KAGVTQTPRYLIKTRGQQVTLSCSPISGHRSVSWYQQTPGQGLQFLFEYFSETQRNKGNFPGRFSGRQFSNSRSEMNVSTLELGDSALYLCASSLQGGQETQYFGPGTRLLVL.

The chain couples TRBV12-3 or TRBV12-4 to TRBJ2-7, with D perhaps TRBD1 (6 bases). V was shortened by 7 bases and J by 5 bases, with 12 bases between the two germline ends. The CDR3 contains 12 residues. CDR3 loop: CASTAGTNEQYF. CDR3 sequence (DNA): TGTGCCAGCACCGCCGGGACAAACGAGCAGTACTTC.

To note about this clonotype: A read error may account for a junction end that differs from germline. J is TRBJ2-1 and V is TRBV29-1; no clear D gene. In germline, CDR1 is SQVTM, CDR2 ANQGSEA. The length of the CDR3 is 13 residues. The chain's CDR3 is CSVQEVFRDEQFF. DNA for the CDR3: TGCAGCGTTCAAGAGGTGTTTAGGGATGAGCAGTTCTTC.

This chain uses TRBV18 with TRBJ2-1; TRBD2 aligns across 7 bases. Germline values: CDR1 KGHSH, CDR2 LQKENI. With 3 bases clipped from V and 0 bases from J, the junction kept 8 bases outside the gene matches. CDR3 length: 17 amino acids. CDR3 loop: CASSPLAVKSSYNEQFF. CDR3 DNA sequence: TGTGCCAGCTCACCCCTAGCGGTGAAGAGCTCCTACAATGAGCAGTTCTTC.

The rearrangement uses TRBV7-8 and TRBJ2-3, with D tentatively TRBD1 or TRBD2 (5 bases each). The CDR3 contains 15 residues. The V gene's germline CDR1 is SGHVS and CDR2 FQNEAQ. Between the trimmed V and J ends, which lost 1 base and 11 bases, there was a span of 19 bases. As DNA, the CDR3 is TGTGCCAGCAGCTTAGTAATCCGGGACCCCCTTGGGCAGTATTTT. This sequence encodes CASSLVIRDPLGQYF.

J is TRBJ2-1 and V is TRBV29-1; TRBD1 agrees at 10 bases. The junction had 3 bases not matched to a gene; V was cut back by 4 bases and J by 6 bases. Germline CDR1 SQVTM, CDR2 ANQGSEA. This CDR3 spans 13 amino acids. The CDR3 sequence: CSVGWTGGNEQFF. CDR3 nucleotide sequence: TGCAGCGTTGGCTGGACAGGGGGCAATGAGCAGTTCTTC.

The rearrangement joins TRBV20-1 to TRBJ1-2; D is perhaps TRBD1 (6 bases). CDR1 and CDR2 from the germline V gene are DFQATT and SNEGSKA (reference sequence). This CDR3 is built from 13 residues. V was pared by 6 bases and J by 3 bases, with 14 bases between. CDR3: CSAVRQADYGYTF. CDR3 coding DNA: TGCAGTGCGGTACGACAGGCAGACTATGGCTACACCTTC.

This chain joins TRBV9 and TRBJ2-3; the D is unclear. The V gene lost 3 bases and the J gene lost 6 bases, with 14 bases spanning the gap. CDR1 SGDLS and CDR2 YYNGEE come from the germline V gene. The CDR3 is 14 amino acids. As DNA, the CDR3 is TGTGCCAGCAGCGGTGCAGGTTGGCAGGATACGCAGTATTTT. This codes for CASSGAGWQDTQYF.

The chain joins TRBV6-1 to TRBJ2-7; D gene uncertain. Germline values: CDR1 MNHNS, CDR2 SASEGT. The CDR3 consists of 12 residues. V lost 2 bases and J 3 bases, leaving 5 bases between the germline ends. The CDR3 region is CASSERYYEQYV. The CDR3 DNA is TGTGCCAGCAGTGAACGATACTACGAGCAGTACGTC.

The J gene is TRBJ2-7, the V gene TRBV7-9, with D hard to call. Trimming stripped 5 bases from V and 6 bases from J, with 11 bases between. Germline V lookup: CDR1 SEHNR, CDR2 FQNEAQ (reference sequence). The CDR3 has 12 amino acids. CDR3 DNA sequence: TGTGCCAGCAGCATGACTCAAGCCGAGCAGTACTTC. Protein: CASSMTQAEQYF.

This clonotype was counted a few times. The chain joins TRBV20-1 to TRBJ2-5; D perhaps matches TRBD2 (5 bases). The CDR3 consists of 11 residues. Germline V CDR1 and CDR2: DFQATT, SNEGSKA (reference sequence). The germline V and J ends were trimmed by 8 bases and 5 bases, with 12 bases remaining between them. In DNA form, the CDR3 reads TGCAGTTTATTGGGCGGGGAGACCCAGTACTTC. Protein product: CSLLGGETQYF.